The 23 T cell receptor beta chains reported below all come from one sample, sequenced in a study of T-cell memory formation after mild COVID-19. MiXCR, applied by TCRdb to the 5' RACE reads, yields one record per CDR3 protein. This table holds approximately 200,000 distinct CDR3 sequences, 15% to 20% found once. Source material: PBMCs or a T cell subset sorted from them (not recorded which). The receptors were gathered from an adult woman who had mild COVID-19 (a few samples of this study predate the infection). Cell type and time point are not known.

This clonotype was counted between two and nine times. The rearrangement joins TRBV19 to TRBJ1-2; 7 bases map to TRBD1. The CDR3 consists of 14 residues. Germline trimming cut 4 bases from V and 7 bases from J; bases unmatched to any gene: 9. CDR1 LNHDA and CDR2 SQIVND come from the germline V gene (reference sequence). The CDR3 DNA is TGTGCCAGTAGTACGGGACAGCTCTTGGGTGGCTACACCTTC. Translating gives CASSTGQLLGGYTF.

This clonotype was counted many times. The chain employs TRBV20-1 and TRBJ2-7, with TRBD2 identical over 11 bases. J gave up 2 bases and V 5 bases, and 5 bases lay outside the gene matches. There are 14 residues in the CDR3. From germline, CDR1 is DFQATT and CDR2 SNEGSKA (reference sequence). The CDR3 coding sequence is TGCAGTGCTTACTCTAGCGGGGGGACCTACGAGCAGTACTTC. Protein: CSAYSSGGTYEQYF.

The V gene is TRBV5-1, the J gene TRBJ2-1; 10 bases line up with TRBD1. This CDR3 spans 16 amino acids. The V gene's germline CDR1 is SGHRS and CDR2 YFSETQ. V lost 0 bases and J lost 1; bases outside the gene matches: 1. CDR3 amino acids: CASSLGQGASYNEQFF. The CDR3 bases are TGCGCCAGCAGCTTGGGACAGGGGGCTTCCTACAATGAGCAGTTCTTC.

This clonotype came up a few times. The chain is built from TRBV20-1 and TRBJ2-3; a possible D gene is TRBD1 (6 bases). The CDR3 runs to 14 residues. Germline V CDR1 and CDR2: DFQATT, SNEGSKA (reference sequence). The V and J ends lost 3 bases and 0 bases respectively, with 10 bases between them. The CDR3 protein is CSASRGLSTDTQYF. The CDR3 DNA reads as TGCAGTGCTAGTAGGGGGTTGAGCACAGATACGCAGTATTTT.

As DNA, the CDR3 is TGTGCCAGCAGTTCCAAGTTACTACTAGCGGGAGGGGCCGGTGAGCAGTTCTTC. This codes for CASSSKLLLAGGAGEQFF. J is TRBJ2-1 and V is TRBV6-5; 13 bases match TRBD2. Looked up from germline, CDR1 is MNHEY and CDR2 is SVGAGI. CDR3 size: 18 residues. V was clipped by 4 bases and J by 9 bases; unmatched bases: 15.

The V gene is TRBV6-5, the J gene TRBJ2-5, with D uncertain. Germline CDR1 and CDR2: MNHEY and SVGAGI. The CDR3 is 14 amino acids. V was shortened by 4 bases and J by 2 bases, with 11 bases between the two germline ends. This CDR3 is CASSSNDPQETQYF. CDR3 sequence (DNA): TGTGCCAGCAGTTCGAACGACCCACAAGAGACCCAGTACTTC.

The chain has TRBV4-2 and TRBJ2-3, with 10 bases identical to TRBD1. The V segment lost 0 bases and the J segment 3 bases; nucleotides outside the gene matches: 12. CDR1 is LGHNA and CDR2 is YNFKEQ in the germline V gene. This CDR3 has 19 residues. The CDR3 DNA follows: TGTGCCAGCAGCCAAGAGAGGGGACAGGGGTACCAATCTACAGATACGCAGTATTTT. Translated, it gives CASSQERGQGYQSTDTQYF.

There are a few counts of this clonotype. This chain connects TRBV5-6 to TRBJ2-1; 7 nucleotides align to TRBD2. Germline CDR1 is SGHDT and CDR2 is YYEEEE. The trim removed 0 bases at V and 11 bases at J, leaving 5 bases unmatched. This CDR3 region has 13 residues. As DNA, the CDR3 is TGTGCCAGCAGCTTGGCCGGGCGGGGGAAGCAGTTCTTC. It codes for CASSLAGRGKQFF.

The CDR3 reads CASSQTGLAGSDTQYF. CDR3 in DNA: TGTGCCAGCAGCCAAACGGGACTAGCGGGCTCAGATACGCAGTATTTT. The chain combines TRBV4-2 with TRBJ2-3, with TRBD2 matching over 12 bases. The ends lost 2 bases at V and 4 bases at J; junction bases unmatched: 4. CDR3 length equals 16 residues. Germline values: CDR1 LGHNA, CDR2 YNFKEQ.

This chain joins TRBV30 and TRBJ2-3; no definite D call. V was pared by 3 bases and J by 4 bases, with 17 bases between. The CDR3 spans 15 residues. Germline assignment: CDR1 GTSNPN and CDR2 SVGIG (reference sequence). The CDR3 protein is CAWRPSSKKADTQYF. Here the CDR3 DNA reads TGTGCCTGGAGGCCATCGTCAAAGAAGGCAGATACGCAGTATTTT.

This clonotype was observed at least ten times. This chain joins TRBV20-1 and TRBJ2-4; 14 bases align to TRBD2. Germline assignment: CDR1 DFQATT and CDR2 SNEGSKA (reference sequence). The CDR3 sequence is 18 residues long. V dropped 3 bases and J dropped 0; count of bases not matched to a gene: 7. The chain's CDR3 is CSARKTSGGAEAKNIQYF. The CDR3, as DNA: TGCAGTGCTAGGAAGACTAGCGGGGGGGCGGAAGCCAAAAACATTCAGTACTTC.

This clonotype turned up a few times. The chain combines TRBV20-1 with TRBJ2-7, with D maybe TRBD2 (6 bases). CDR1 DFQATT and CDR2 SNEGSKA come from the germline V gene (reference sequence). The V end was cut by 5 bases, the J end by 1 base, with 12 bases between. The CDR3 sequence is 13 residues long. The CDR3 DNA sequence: TGCAGTGCTCAGACTAGAAGGTCCTACGAGCAGTACTTC. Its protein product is CSAQTRRSYEQYF.

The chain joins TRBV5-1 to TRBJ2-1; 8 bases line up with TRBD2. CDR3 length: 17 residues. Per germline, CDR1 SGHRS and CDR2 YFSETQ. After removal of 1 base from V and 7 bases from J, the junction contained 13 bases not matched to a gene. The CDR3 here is CASSLLAGLGRRNEQFF. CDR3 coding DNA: TGCGCCAGCAGCTTGTTAGCGGGACTAGGTCGAAGGAATGAGCAGTTCTTC.

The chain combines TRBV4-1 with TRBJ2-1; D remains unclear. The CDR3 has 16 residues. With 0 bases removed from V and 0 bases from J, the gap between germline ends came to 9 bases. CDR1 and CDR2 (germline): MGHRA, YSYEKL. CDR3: CASSQDLGSSYNEQFF. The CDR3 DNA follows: TGCGCCAGCAGCCAAGATTTGGGTAGCTCCTACAATGAGCAGTTCTTC.

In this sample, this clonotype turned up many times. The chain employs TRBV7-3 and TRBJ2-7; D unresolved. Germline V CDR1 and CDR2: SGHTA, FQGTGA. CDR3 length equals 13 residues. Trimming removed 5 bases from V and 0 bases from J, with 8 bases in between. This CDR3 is CASSEGPSYEQYF. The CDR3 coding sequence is TGTGCCAGCAGCGAAGGGCCCTCCTACGAGCAGTACTTC.

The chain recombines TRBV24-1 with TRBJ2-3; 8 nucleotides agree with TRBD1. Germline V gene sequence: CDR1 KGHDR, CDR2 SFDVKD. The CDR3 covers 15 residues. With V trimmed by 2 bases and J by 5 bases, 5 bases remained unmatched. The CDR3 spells CATSDSSGGVDTQYF. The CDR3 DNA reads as TGTGCCACCAGTGATTCGTCAGGGGGCGTAGATACGCAGTATTTT.

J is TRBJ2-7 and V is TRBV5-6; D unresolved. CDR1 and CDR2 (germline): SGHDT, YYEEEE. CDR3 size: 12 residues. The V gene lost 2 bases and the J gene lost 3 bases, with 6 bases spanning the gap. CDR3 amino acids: CASSFGRYEQYF. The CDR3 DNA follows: TGTGCCAGCAGCTTTGGTCGCTACGAGCAGTACTTC.

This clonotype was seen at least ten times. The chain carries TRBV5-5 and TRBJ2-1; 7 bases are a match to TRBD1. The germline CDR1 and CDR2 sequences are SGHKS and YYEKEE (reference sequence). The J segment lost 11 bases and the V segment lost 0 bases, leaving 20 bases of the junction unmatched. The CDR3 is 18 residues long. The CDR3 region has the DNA TGTGCCAGCAGCTTGGCTACTCGGACAGGAACCCTCCGGTGGAAGCAGTTCTTC. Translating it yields CASSLATRTGTLRWKQFF.

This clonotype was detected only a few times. The CDR3 DNA is TGTGCCAGCTCACCAGGAGGCCTATTAAAGACCGGGGAGCTGTTTTTT. Translating it yields CASSPGGLLKTGELFF. The J gene is TRBJ2-2, the V gene TRBV18; tentative D call: TRBD2 (5 bases). With 2 bases removed from V and 5 bases from J, the gap between germline ends came to 15 bases. Germline CDR1 reads KGHSH; CDR2 reads LQKENI. This CDR3 region has 16 residues.

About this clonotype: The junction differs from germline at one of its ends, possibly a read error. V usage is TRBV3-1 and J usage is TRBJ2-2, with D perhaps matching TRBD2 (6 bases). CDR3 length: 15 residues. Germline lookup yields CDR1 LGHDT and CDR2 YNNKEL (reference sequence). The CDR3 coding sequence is TGTGCCAGCAGCCAAGCCCGACAGAGAACGGGGGAGATGTTTTTT. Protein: CASSQARQRTGEMFF.

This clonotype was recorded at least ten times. CDR3 region: CAIGGQGSYEQYF. The DNA of the CDR3 is TGTGCCATCGGCGGACAGGGGAGCTACGAGCAGTACTTC. V and J are TRBV10-3 and TRBJ2-7; 9 nucleotides match TRBD1. Germline lookup yields CDR1 ENHRY and CDR2 SYGVKD. The J segment lost 3 bases and the V segment lost 8 bases, leaving 5 bases of the junction unmatched. This CDR3 comprises 13 residues.

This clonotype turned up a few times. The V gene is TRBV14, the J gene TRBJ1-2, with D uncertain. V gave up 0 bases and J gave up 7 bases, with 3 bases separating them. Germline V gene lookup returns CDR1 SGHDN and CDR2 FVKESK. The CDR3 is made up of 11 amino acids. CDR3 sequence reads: CASSQEAGYTF. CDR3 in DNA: TGTGCCAGCAGCCAAGAGGCTGGCTACACCTTC.

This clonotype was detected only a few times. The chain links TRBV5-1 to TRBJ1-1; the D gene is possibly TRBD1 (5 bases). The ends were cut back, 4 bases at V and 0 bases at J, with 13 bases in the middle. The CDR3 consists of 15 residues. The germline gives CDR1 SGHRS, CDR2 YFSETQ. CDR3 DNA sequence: TGCGCCAGCAGCCCCTGGGGGGGATTGAACACTGAAGCTTTCTTT. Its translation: CASSPWGGLNTEAFF.